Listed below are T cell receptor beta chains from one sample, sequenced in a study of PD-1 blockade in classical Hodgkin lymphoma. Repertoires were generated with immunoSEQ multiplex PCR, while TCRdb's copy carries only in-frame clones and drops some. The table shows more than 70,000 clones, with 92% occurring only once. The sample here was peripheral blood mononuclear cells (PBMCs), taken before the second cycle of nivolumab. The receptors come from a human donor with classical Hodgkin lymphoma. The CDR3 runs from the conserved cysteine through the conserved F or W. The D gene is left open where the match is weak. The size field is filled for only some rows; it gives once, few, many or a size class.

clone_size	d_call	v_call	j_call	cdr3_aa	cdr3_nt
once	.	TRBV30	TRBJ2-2	CAWIRVTGELFF	TGTGCCTGGATTCGGGTGACCGGGGAGCTGTTTTTT
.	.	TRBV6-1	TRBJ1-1	CASSRLDFGTEAFF	TGTGCCAGCAGTAGGTTGGATTTTGGGACTGAAGCTTTCTTT
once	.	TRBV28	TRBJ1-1	CASSLVSLAFF	TGTGCCAGCAGTTTAGTTTCGCTGGCTTTCTTT
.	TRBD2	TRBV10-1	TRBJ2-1	CASGGPGASRSYNEQFF	TGCGCGAGCGGGGGGCCGGGGGCCTCACGCTCCTACAATGAGCAGTTCTTC
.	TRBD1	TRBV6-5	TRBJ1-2	CASSYVDRDYGYTF	TGTGCCAGCAGTTACGTGGACAGGGATTATGGCTACACCTTC
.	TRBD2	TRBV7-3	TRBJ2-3	CASSPVPLAGGRPDTQYF	TGTGCCAGCAGCCCCGTCCCCTTGGCGGGAGGCAGACCAGATACGCAGTATTTT
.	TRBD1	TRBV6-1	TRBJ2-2	CASPNTGDPGELFF	TGTGCCAGCCCAAATACAGGGGACCCCGGGGAGCTGTTTTTT
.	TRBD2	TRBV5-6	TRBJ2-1	CASSPPRDYSYNEQFF	TGTGCCAGCAGCCCCCCACGGGACTATTCCTACAATGAGCAGTTCTTC
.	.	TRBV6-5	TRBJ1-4	CASSYSRGSYDEKLFF	TGTGCCAGCAGTTACTCGAGGGGCAGCTACGATGAAAAACTGTTTTTT
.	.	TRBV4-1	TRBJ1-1	CASRNAPKGRGTEAFF	TGCGCCAGCCGGAACGCCCCGAAGGGCCGTGGCACTGAAGCTTTCTTT
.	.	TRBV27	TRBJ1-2	CASSPWDSTGGGYTF	TGTGCCAGCAGTCCCTGGGACTCGACAGGAGGGGGCTACACCTTC
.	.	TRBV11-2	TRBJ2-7	CASSHSGLYEQYF	TGTGCCAGCAGCCATTCCGGTCTCTACGAGCAGTACTTC
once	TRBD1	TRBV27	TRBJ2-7	CASSLTVGQTYEQYF	TGTGCCAGCAGTTTAACCGTGGGACAGACCTACGAGCAGTACTTC
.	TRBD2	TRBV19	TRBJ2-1	CASSTTSGGYNEQFF	TGTGCCAGTAGTACGACTAGCGGGGGGTACAATGAGCAGTTCTTC
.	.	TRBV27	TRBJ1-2	CASKSVSLQGYTF	TGTGCCAGCAAGTCCGTGAGTCTCCAGGGCTACACCTTC
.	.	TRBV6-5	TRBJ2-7	CASSYNYEQYF	TGTGCCAGCAGTTACAACTACGAGCAGTACTTC
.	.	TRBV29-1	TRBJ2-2	CSVEDPGELFF	TGCAGCGTTGAAGATCCCGGGGAGCTGTTTTTT
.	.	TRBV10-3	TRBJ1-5	CAISETGHNQPQHF	TGTGCCATCAGTGAGACGGGACACAATCAGCCCCAGCATTTT
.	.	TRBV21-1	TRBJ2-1	CASSKALAGKYNEQFF	TGTGCCAGCAGCAAAGCACTAGCGGGAAAATACAATGAGCAGTTCTTC
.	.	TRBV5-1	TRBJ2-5	CASSLSSRVETQYF	TGCGCCAGCAGCTTGAGTTCCAGGGTAGAGACCCAGTACTTC
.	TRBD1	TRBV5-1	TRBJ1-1	CASSLSGGETEAFF	TGCGCCAGCAGCTTGTCAGGGGGCGAGACTGAAGCTTTCTTT
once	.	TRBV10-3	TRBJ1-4	CAVARGGSNEKLFF	TGTGCCGTCGCGAGAGGGGGTTCTAATGAAAAACTGTTTTTT